A selection of T cell receptor beta chains follows, all from one sample in a study of PD-L1 blockade in urothelial cancer. Here immunoSEQ multiplex PCR was the method, and the copy in TCRdb shows in-frame clones only, minus some. This table has tens of thousands of clones, roughly 84% appearing once. The sequencing here drew on PBMCs, taken around atezolizumab (anti-PD-L1) treatment. The source of these receptors is a man aged 50 or older with urothelial cancer. The CDR3 runs from the conserved cysteine through the conserved F or W. D genes are given only for firm matches. Clone size is shown for a subset of rows, as once, few, many or a class of expanded clone.

TGTGCCAGCAGTTTAGGGACTAGCGGGAACAATGAGCAGTTCTTC | CASSLGTSGNNEQFF | . | TRBD2 | TRBV27 | 15 | TRBJ2-1
TGTGCCAGCAGGCGGGGACAGGGGGCTTTATCGGGTGGGGCCAACGTCCTGACTTTC | CASRRGQGALSGGANVLTF | . | TRBD1 | TRBV27 | 19 | TRBJ2-6
TGTGCCAGCTCAAGCGGACTAGCGGGTACCGGGGAGCTGTTTTTT | CASSSGLAGTGELFF | . | TRBD2 | TRBV18 | 15 | TRBJ2-2
TGTGCCAGTTCAGTGCTAGCGGGAGTTGTAGATACGCAGTATTTT | CASSVLAGVVDTQYF | . | TRBD2 | TRBV27 | 15 | TRBJ2-3
TGTGCCAGTAGTATGGCGCAGGGATTAGGAGAGACCCAGTACTTC | CASSMAQGLGETQYF | . | . | TRBV19 | 15 | TRBJ2-5
TGTGCCAGCAGTACCGACAGGGGGCTGGGTGGCTACACCTTC | CASSTDRGLGGYTF | . | TRBD1 | TRBV27 | 14 | TRBJ1-2
TGTGCCAGCAGTTACGGCCGCACTAATGAAAAACTGTTTTTT | CASSYGRTNEKLFF | once | . | TRBV6-5 | 14 | TRBJ1-4
TGTGCCAGCAGCTCACTTATTGTGGAGGACAGGGCGAGGGAGCAGTACTTC | CASSSLIVEDRAREQYF | . | TRBD1 | TRBV13 | 17 | TRBJ2-7
TGTGCCAGCGGGCGGGTTGCTGGCTCCTACAATGAGCAGTTCTTC | CASGRVAGSYNEQFF | . | . | TRBV14 | 15 | TRBJ2-1
TGTGCCAGCAGTCGACGGACAGGGTCTGAGCAGTACTTC | CASSRRTGSEQYF | once | TRBD1 | TRBV6-5 | 13 | TRBJ2-7
TGTGCCAGCAGCCTCCAGGACAGGCCCGATAACTATGGCTACACCTTC | CASSLQDRPDNYGYTF | . | TRBD1 | TRBV9 | 16 | TRBJ1-2
TGTGCCAGCAGTGAGACAGCAACTAATGAAAAACTGTTTTTT | CASSETATNEKLFF | . | . | TRBV2 | 14 | TRBJ1-4
TGTGCCACCGGGACAGGGGATGGCTACACCTTC | CATGTGDGYTF | . | TRBD1 | TRBV6-1 | 11 | TRBJ1-2
TGTGCCAGCAGCTTAAACTCCAACAATCAGCCCCAGCATTTT | CASSLNSNNQPQHF | . | . | TRBV11-3 | 14 | TRBJ1-5
TGTGCCAGCTCCATCGGTAGCCCTGCTAACTATGGCTACACCTTC | CASSIGSPANYGYTF | . | . | TRBV18 | 15 | TRBJ1-2
TGTGCCAGCTCCCCTCGACCGGAGGGCGGTGAAGCTTTCTTT | CASSPRPEGGEAFF | . | . | TRBV18 | 14 | TRBJ1-1
TGTGCCAGCAGCTTCGGACAGGGGATGGGCGGGGCCAACGTCCTGACTTTC | CASSFGQGMGGANVLTF | once | TRBD1 | TRBV7-6 | 17 | TRBJ2-6